These 21 T cell receptor beta chains were sequenced from one sample in a study of beta chain features in type 1 diabetes. cDNA synthesis used the whole RNA isolate, giving expressed TCRB sequences. Clones were sequenced by immunoSEQ multiplex PCR, and TCRdb holds only the in-frame ones, with some missing. The repertoire holds 150,000 or so clones, with approximately 9.8% as singletons. The sequenced sample consisted of central memory CD4+ T cells from blood. The receptors originated from a woman aged 35 to 49 in good health.

This clone was counted only a few times. The chain recombines TRBV10-2 with TRBJ2-3; a possible D gene is TRBD1 (5 bases). V lost 5 bases, J lost 0 bases, and 9 bases lay in between. The germline V gene encodes CDR1 WSHSY and CDR2 SAAADI. The CDR3 length is 14 residues. The CDR3 loop is CASSYTGSTDTQYF. In nucleotides, the CDR3 is TGCGCCAGCAGTTATACAGGCAGCACAGATACGCAGTATTTT.

The chain has TRBV18 and TRBJ2-5, with 8 bases matching TRBD2. Trimming removed 3 bases from V and 3 bases from J; junction bases left unmatched: 6. The CDR3 is 15 residues long. Germline V gives CDR1 KGHSH, CDR2 LQKENI. The CDR3 region has the DNA TGTGCCAGCTCACCCCTAGCGGGCGCCGAAGAGACCCAGTACTTC. It codes for CASSPLAGAEETQYF.

This clone has just a few counts. The rearrangement uses TRBV7-9 and TRBJ2-2, with TRBD2 identical over 10 bases. The junction had 6 bases not matched to a gene; V was cut back by 1 base and J by 4 bases. The germline V gene encodes CDR1 SEHNR and CDR2 FQNEAQ (reference sequence). The CDR3 sequence is 17 residues long. The CDR3 is CASSLGRLAGATGELFF. As DNA, the CDR3 is TGTGCCAGCAGCTTAGGTCGGCTAGCGGGGGCCACCGGGGAGCTGTTTTTT.

This clone came up a few times. This chain uses TRBV5-1 with TRBJ1-2; D is possibly TRBD1 (5 bases). The CDR3 has 13 residues. V lost 0 bases and J 8 bases, leaving 11 bases between the germline ends. Looked up from germline, CDR1 is SGHRS and CDR2 is YFSETQ. DNA of the CDR3: TGCGCCAGCAGCTTGGTTGGGGCCCGCGGCTACACCTTC. Translation gives CASSLVGARGYTF. The variable domain in full, with the rest retrieved from reference TRBV5-1 and TRBJ1-2, is KAGVTQTPRYLIKTRGQQVTLSCSPISGHRSVSWYQQTPGQGLQFLFEYFSETQRNKGNFPGRFSGRQFSNSRSEMNVSTLELGDSALYLCASSLVGARGYTFGSGTRLTVV.

The V gene is TRBV5-1, the J gene TRBJ2-2; 13 bases are shared with TRBD2. Trimming took 5 bases from V and 5 from J; bases not matched to a gene: 3. The V gene's germline CDR1 is SGHRS and CDR2 YFSETQ. The CDR3 spans 15 residues. The CDR3 spells CASSGLAGETGELFF. The CDR3 coding sequence is TGCGCCAGCAGTGGACTAGCGGGGGAAACCGGGGAGCTGTTTTTT. The full variable domain, with the rest looked up from reference TRBV5-1 and TRBJ2-2, is KAGVTQTPRYLIKTRGQQVTLSCSPISGHRSVSWYQQTPGQGLQFLFEYFSETQRNKGNFPGRFSGRQFSNSRSEMNVSTLELGDSALYLCASSGLAGETGELFFGEGSRLTVL.

The V and J genes are TRBV7-9 and TRBJ1-1; D remains ambiguous. This CDR3 contains 13 residues. Between the trimmed V and J ends, which lost 0 bases and 3 bases, there was a span of 5 bases. Germline CDR1 is SEHNR and CDR2 is FQNEAQ (reference sequence). CDR3 nucleotide sequence: TGTGCCAGCAGCTTAGCTCCTGACACTGAAGCTTTCTTT. Translating it yields CASSLAPDTEAFF.

The gene calls are TRBV7-6 and TRBJ1-6, with 8 bases aligning to TRBD1. Germline V gene sequence: CDR1 SGHVS, CDR2 FNYEAQ. This CDR3 region has 16 residues. V dropped 5 bases and J dropped 5; count of bases not matched to a gene: 8. CDR3 bases: TGTGCCAGCAGCAAGCGGACAGGGCTCGATAATTCACCCCTCCACTTT. It yields the protein CASSKRTGLDNSPLHF.

This clone has only a few counts. The chain joins TRBV11-2 to TRBJ2-1, with TRBD2 matching 11 bases. The CDR3 has 17 amino acids. Germline V gives CDR1 SGHAT, CDR2 FQNNGV. V gave up 5 bases and J gave up 0 bases; unmatched junction bases: 6. CDR3 protein: CASSLTSGGFSYNEQFF. DNA for the CDR3: TGTGCCAGCAGCCTAACTAGCGGGGGTTTCTCCTACAATGAGCAGTTCTTC.

The gene calls are TRBV7-9 and TRBJ2-3, with 9 nucleotides matching TRBD2. After removal of 6 bases from V and 2 bases from J, the junction contained 6 bases not matched to a gene. Germline lookup yields CDR1 SEHNR and CDR2 FQNEAQ (reference sequence). The CDR3 consists of 15 residues. CDR3 in amino acids: CASSPPGLATDTQYF. The CDR3 DNA sequence: TGTGCCAGCAGTCCGCCGGGACTAGCCACAGATACGCAGTATTTT.

This clone was recorded a few times. The rearrangement links TRBV7-6 to TRBJ1-2, with TRBD1 matching over 9 bases. CDR1 and CDR2 (germline): SGHVS, FNYEAQ. The CDR3 length is 16 residues. V shed 5 bases, J shed 4 bases, and the junction held 11 bases outside the gene matches. In DNA, the CDR3 is TGTGCCAGCAGCCCCACTCGGGGACAGGGAGTCTATGGCTACACCTTC. Its translation: CASSPTRGQGVYGYTF.

The chain joins TRBV7-2 to TRBJ1-6, with D possibly being TRBD1 (5 bases). CDR3 length: 14 residues. V was pared by 2 bases and J by 10 bases, with 12 bases between. Germline CDR1 and CDR2: SGHTA and FQGNSA. The CDR3 coding sequence is TGTGCCAGCAGCTTATTTGGGCAGGGCTCACCCCTCCACTTT. The encoded protein is CASSLFGQGSPLHF.

This clone was counted only a few times. V gene TRBV7-2 combines with J gene TRBJ1-2; D is unclear. CDR3 length: 15 amino acids. Trimming took 3 bases from V and 2 from J, leaving 13 bases between them. Germline CDR1 is SGHTA and CDR2 is FQGNSA. Here the CDR3 DNA reads TGTGCCAGCAGCTTGTATGTGGCCGCCAACTATGGCTACACCTTC. Translated: CASSLYVAANYGYTF.

This clone showed up just a few times. This chain connects TRBV6-1 to TRBJ2-5, with 8 nucleotides matching TRBD1. V was clipped by 6 bases and J by 3 bases; unmatched bases: 3. The CDR3 runs 13 residues. CDR1 is MNHNS and CDR2 is SASEGT in the germline V gene. CDR3 amino acids: CASSRGRKETQYF. The CDR3 DNA follows: TGTGCCAGCAGCAGGGGGCGAAAAGAGACCCAGTACTTC.

This clone has a handful of counts. V is TRBV5-1 and J is TRBJ2-7, with 7 nucleotides matching TRBD2. J was trimmed by 4 bases and V by 4 bases; bases with no gene match: 8. CDR3 length: 14 amino acids. Germline V gene sequence: CDR1 SGHRS, CDR2 YFSETQ. The chain's CDR3 is CASSLTSEVYEQYF. The CDR3 region has the DNA TGCGCCAGCAGCCTAACTAGCGAGGTTTACGAGCAGTACTTC.

The rearrangement joins TRBV6-4 to TRBJ2-5; a weak D match, TRBD1 (5 bases). V dropped 4 bases and J dropped 5 bases, with 17 bases sitting between them. This CDR3 is 15 amino acids long. Germline lookup yields CDR1 MRHNA and CDR2 SNTAGT. CDR3 sequence reads: CASSVDSTKGETQYF. The CDR3 nucleotides are TGTGCCAGCAGTGTTGACAGCACGAAAGGGGAGACCCAGTACTTC.

The V and J genes are TRBV27 and TRBJ1-5; D unclear. Germline CDR1 is MNHEY and CDR2 is SMNVEV (reference sequence). V was trimmed by 6 bases and J by 2 bases, leaving 11 bases between them. This CDR3 region has 14 residues. CDR3 sequence (DNA): TGTGCCAGCAGGACTCACGGCGGCAATCAGCCCCAGCATTTT. Its protein is CASRTHGGNQPQHF.

This sequence joins TRBV7-2 and TRBJ2-7; 8 positions agree with TRBD2. The CDR3 consists of 15 residues. In germline, CDR1 is SGHTA, CDR2 FQGNSA. Trimming at V came to 2 bases and at J to 6 bases, leaving 9 bases not matched to a gene. The CDR3 bases are TGTGCCAGCAGCTTACCCGGGGGGGCCAGGGGCGAGCAGTACTTC. It yields the protein CASSLPGGARGEQYF.

This clone has a handful of counts. This sequence joins TRBV6-5 and TRBJ2-7; 7 nucleotides match TRBD1. CDR3 length: 12 residues. The germline CDR1 and CDR2 sequences are MNHEY and SVGAGI. The trim removed 6 bases at V and 5 bases at J, leaving 4 bases unmatched. The CDR3 coding sequence is TGTGCCAGCAGCCACAGGGGCCACGAGCAGTACTTC. Translated: CASSHRGHEQYF.

This clone was found a few times. At the DNA level, this CDR3 is encoded by other sequences in the same sample as well. The genes are TRBV6-5 and TRBJ2-1; TRBD2 aligns across 11 bases. V dropped 0 bases and J dropped 9; count of bases not matched to a gene: 4. The CDR3 consists of 15 residues. Germline V CDR1 and CDR2: MNHEY, SVGAGI. The CDR3, as DNA: TGTGCCAGCAGTTACTCGACTAGCGGGGACGGTGAGCAGTTCTTC. This gives the protein CASSYSTSGDGEQFF.

The chain joins TRBV5-6 to TRBJ2-5, with 8 nucleotides matching TRBD2. Germline values: CDR1 SGHDT, CDR2 YYEEEE. V gave up 4 bases and J gave up 5 bases; unmatched junction bases: 13. The length of the CDR3 is 16 residues. Here the CDR3 DNA reads TGTGCCAGCAGCGCTACCGGGACTAGAGGCTATGAGACCCAGTACTTC. It translates to CASSATGTRGYETQYF.

This clone was detected only a few times. As DNA, the CDR3 is TGTGCCAGCAGCTCGGGGGATACGCAGTATTTT. Its translation: CASSSGDTQYF. The rearrangement joins TRBV11-3 to TRBJ2-3, with TRBD2 as a possible D gene (5 bases). This CDR3 is built from 11 residues. CDR1 is SGHNT and CDR2 is YENEEA in the germline V gene. Trimming took 4 bases from V and 6 from J, leaving 5 bases between them.